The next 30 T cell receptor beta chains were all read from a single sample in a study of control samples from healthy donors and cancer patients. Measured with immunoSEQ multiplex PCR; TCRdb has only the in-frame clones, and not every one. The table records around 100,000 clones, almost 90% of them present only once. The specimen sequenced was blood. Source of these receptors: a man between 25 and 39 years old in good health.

As DNA, the CDR3 is TGTGCCAGCCGTGGCCTAGCGGCAGGACTCCAAGAGACCCAGTACTTC. Translating it yields CASRGLAAGLQETQYF. The rearrangement uses TRBV27 and TRBJ2-5; 7 bases align to TRBD2. The CDR3 extends over 16 amino acids. Germline CDR1 and CDR2: MNHEY and SMNVEV (reference sequence). Trimming removed 8 bases from V and 1 base from J; junction bases left unmatched: 13.

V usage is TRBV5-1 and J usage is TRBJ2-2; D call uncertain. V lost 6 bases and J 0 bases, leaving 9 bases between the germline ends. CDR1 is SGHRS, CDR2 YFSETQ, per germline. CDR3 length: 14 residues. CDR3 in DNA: TGCGCCAGCATGAAAGAGGCGAACACCGGGGAGCTGTTTTTT. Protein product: CASMKEANTGELFF.

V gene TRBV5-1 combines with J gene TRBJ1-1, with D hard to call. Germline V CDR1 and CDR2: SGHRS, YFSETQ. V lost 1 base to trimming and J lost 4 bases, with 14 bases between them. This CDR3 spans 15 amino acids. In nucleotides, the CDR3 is TGCGCCAGCAGCTTGTCCCTATTGAGCGGCACTGAAGCTTTCTTT. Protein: CASSLSLLSGTEAFF. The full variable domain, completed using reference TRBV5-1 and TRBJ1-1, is KAGVTQTPRYLIKTRGQQVTLSCSPISGHRSVSWYQQTPGQGLQFLFEYFSETQRNKGNFPGRFSGRQFSNSRSEMNVSTLELGDSALYLCASSLSLLSGTEAFFGQGTRLTVV.

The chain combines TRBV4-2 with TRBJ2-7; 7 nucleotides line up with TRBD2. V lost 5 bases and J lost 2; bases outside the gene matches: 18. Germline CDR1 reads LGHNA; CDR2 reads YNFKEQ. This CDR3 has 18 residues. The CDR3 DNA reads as TGTGCCAGCAGCGTAAGGTATGCTGCGGGAGATCAAACCTACGAGCAGTACTTC. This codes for CASSVRYAAGDQTYEQYF.

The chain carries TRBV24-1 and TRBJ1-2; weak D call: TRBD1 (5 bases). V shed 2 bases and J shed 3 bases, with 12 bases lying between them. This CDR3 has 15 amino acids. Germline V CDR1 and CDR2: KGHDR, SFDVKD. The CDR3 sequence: CATSDWQGPHYGYTF. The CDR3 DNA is TGTGCCACCAGTGATTGGCAGGGACCCCACTATGGCTACACCTTC.

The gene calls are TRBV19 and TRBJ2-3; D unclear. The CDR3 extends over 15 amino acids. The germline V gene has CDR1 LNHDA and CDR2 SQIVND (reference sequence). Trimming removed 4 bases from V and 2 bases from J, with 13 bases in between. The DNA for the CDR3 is TGTGCCAGTAGTAGCTGGTACAACGACACAGATACGCAGTATTTT. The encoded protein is CASSSWYNDTDTQYF.

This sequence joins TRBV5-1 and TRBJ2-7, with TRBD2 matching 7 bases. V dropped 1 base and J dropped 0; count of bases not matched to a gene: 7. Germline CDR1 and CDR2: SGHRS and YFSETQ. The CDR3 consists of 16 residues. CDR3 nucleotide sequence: TGCGCCAGCAGCTTGCGGGTAGCGGGTACCTCCTACGAGCAGTACTTC. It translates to CASSLRVAGTSYEQYF.

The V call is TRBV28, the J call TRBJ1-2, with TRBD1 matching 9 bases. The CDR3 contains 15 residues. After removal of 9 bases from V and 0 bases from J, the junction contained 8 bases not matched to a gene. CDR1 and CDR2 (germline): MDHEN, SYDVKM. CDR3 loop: CASGTGREANYGYTF. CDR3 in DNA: TGTGCCAGTGGGACAGGGAGGGAAGCTAACTATGGCTACACCTTC.

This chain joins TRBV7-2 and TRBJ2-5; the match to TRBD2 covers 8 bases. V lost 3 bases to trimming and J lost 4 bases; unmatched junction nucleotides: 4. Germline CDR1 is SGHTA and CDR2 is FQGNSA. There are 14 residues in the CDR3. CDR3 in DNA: TGTGCCAGCAGCTTTACAGCGGGAGCAGAGACCCAGTACTTC. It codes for CASSFTAGAETQYF.

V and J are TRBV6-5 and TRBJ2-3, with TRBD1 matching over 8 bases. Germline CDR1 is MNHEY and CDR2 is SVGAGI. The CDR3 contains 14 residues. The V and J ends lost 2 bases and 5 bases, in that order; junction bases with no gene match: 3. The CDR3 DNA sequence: TGTGCCAGCAGTTACCAGGGGGCGTTAGATACGCAGTATTTT. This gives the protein CASSYQGALDTQYF.

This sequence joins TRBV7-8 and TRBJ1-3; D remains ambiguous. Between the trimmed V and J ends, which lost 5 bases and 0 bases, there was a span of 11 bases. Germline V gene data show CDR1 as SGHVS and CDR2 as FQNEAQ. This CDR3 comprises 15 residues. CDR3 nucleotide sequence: TGTGCCAGCAGCCTACAGAACCCCTCTGGAAACACCATATATTTT. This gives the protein CASSLQNPSGNTIYF.

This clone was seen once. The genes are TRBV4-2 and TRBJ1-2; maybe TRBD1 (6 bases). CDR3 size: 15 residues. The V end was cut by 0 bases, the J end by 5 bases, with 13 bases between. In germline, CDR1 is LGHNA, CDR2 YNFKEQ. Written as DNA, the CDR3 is TGTGCCAGCAGCCAAGATGTCACAGGGCGTTATGGCTACACCTTC. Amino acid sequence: CASSQDVTGRYGYTF.

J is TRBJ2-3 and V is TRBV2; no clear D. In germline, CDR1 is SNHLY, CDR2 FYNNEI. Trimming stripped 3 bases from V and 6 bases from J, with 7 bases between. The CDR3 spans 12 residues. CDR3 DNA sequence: TGTGCCAGCAGTGACCCCAAGGATACGCAGTATTTT. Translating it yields CASSDPKDTQYF. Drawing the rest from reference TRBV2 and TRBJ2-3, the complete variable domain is EPEVTQTPSHQVTQMGQEVILRCVPISNHLYFYWYRQILGQKVEFLVSFYNNEISEKSEIFDDQFSVERPDGSNFTLKIRSTKLEDSAMYFCASSDPKDTQYFGPGTRLTVL.

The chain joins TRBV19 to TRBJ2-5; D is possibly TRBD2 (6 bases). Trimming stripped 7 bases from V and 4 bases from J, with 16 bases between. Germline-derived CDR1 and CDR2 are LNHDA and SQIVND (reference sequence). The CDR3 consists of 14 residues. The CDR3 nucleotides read TGTGCCAGTACCGGGGGAGGTGGCAGAGAGACCCAGTACTTC. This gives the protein CASTGGGGRETQYF.

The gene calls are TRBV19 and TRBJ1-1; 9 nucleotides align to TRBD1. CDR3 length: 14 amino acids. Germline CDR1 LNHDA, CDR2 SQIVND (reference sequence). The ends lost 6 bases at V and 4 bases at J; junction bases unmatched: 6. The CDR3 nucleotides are TGTGCCAGTAGAAGAGGACAGGGGCGCACTGAAGCTTTCTTT. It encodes CASRRGQGRTEAFF.

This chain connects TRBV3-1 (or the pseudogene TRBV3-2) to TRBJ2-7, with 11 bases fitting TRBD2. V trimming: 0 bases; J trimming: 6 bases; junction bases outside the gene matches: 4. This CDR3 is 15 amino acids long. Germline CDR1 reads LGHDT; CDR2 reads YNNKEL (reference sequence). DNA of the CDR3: TGTGCCAGCAGCCAAGAGCCGCTAGCGGGGGGCGAGCAGTACTTC. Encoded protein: CASSQEPLAGGEQYF.

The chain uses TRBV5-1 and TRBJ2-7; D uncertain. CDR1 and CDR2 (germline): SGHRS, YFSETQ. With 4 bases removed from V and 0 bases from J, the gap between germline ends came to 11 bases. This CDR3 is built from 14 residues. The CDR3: CASSPDLRSYEQYF. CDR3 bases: TGCGCCAGCAGCCCTGACCTGCGCTCCTACGAGCAGTACTTC.

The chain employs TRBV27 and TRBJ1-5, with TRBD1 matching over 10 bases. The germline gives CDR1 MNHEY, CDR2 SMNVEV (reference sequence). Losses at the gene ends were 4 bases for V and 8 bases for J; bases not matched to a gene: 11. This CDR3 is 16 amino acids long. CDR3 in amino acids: CASSSGTGAFKEPQHF. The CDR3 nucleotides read TGTGCCAGCAGTTCGGGGACAGGGGCCTTTAAGGAGCCCCAGCATTTT.

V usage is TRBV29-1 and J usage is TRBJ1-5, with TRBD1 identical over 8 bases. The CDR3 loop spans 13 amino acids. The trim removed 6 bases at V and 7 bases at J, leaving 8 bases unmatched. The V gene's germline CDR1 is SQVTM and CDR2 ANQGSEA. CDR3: CSVQDRADQPQHF. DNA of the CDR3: TGCAGCGTCCAGGACAGGGCGGACCAGCCCCAGCATTTT.

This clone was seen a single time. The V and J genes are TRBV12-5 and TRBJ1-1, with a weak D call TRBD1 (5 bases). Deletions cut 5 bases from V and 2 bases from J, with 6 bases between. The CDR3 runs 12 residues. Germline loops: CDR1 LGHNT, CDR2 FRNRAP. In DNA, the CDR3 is TGTGCTAGTGGTCGGGACAACACTGAAGCTTTCTTT. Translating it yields CASGRDNTEAFF.

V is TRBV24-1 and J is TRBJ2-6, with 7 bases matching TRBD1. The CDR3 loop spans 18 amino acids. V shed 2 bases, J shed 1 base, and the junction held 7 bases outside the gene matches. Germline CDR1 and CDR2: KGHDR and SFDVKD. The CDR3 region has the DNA TGTGCCACCAGTGATTACCCGGGACAGCTTTCTGGGGCCAACGTCCTGACTTTC. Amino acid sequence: CATSDYPGQLSGANVLTF.

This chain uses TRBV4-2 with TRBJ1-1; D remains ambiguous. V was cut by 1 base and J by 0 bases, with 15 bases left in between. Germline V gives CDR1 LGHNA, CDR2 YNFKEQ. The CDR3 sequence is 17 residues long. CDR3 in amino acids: CASSQASPPGLNTEAFF. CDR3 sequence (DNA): TGTGCCAGCAGCCAAGCCTCCCCGCCGGGATTGAACACTGAAGCTTTCTTT.

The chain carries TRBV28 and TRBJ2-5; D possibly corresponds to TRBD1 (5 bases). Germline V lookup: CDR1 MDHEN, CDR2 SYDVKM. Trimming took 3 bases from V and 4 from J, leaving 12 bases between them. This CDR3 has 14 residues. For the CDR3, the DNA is TGTGCCAGCAGTTTTCCAGGGATAGGAGAGACCCAGTACTTC. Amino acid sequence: CASSFPGIGETQYF. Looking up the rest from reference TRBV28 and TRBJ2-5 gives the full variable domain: DVKVTQSSRYLVKRTGEKVFLECVQDMDHENMFWYRQDPGLGLRLIYFSYDVKMKEKGDIPEGYSVSREKKERFSLILESASTNQTSMYLCASSFPGIGETQYFGPGTRLLVL.

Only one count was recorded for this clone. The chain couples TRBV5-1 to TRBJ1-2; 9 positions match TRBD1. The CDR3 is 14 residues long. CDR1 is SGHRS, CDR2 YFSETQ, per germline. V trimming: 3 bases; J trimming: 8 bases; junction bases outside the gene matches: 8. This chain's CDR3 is CASSSGRTGEGYTF. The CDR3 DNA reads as TGCGCCAGCAGCTCGGGAAGGACAGGGGAAGGCTACACCTTC.

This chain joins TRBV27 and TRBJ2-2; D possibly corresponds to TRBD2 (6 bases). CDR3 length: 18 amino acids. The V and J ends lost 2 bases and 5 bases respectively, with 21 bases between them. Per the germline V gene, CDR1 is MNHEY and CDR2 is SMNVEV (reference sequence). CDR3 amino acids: CASSLPALSGEGTGELFF. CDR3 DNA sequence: TGTGCCAGCAGTTTACCAGCCCTTAGCGGAGAGGGGACCGGGGAGCTGTTTTTT.

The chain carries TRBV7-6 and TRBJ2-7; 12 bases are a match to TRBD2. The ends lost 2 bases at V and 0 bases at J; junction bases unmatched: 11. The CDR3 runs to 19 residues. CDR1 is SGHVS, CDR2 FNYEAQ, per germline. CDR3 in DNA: TGTGCCAGCAGCTTAAATGGGCTAGCGGGAGGGCCGGGCTCCTACGAGCAGTACTTC. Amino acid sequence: CASSLNGLAGGPGSYEQYF.

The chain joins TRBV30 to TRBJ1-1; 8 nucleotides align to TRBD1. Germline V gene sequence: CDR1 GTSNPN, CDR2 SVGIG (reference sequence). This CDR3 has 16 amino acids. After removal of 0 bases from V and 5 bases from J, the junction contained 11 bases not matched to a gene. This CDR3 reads CAWSVVRLTGGTEAFF. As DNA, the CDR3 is TGTGCCTGGAGTGTGGTCAGGTTAACAGGGGGTACTGAAGCTTTCTTT.

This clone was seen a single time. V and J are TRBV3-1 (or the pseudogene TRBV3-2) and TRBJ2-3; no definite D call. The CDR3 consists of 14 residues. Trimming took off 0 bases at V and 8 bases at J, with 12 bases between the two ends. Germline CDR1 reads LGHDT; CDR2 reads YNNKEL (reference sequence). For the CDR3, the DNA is TGTGCCAGCAGCCAAGAAGGTCCGCGAGGTACGCAGTATTTT. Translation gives CASSQEGPRGTQYF.

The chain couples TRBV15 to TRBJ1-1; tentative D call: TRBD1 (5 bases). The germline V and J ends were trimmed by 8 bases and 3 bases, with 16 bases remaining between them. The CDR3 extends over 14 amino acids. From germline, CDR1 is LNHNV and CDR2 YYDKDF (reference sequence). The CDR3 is CATEAFGTHTEAFF. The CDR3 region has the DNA TGTGCCACCGAGGCTTTCGGGACGCACACTGAAGCTTTCTTT.

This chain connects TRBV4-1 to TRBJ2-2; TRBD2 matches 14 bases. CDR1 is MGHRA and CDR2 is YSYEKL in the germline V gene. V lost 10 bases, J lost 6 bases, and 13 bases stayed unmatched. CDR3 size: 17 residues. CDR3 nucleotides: TGCGCCAACATGAAAGCCGGGACTAGCGGGAGCGCCGGGGAGCTGTTTTTT. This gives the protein CANMKAGTSGSAGELFF.